This TCR beta chain was captured in a study of blood T cell repertoires in COVID-19. Clones were sequenced by immunoSEQ multiplex PCR, and TCRdb holds only the in-frame ones, with some missing. The table shows more than 40,000 clones, with 75% to 90% occurring only once. Germline V gene lookup returns CDR1 LNHDA and CDR2 SQIVND (reference sequence). This CDR3 region has 14 residues. The V and J ends lost 4 bases and 2 bases, in that order; junction bases with no gene match: 4. Material for sequencing was peripheral blood. This clonotype was sampled from a human donor in a cohort sampled during active COVID-19. The chain uses TRBV19 and TRBJ2-7; the match to TRBD2 covers 8 bases. This chain's CDR3 is CASSTGGATYEQYF. The CDR3 coding sequence is TGTGCCAGTAGTACGGGAGGGGCCACCTACGAGCAGTACTTC.